These 7 T cell receptor beta chains originate from one sample sequenced in a study of glioma-infiltrating T cells. Using RNA template, CDR3s of TCR alpha and beta were amplified with iRepertoire arm-PCR. From the multiplex PCR reads, TCRdb called clonotypes with MiXCR, one entry per CDR3 protein. The top ten hold roughly 15% of the sample, which has more than 95,000 distinct CDR3 sequences, 23% seen once. The sequencing sample was made of glioma tissue, nonneoplastic brain tissue, or PBMCs (not recorded which). Receptors originate from a human donor with low-grade glioma or glioblastoma, undergoing nonglioma brain surgery, or in good health (not recorded which).

There are many counts of this clonotype. The chain joins TRBV29-1 to TRBJ1-2, with 8 bases aligning to TRBD1. The V gene end was trimmed by 8 bases and the J gene end by 7 bases; junction bases not matched to a gene: 12. Germline V gene sequence: CDR1 SQVTM, CDR2 ANQGSEA. The CDR3 consists of 13 residues. CDR3 sequence (DNA): TGCAGCCTGGGGGGGACAGGAGAAGCTGGCTACACCTTC. Translating it yields CSLGGTGEAGYTF.

This clonotype was counted once. This could be a read error, since a much larger clone is one nucleotide away. This rearrangement joins TRBV11-2 to TRBJ2-3, with D unresolved. CDR3 size: 11 residues. Germline values: CDR1 SGHAT, CDR2 FQNNGV. CDR3 DNA: TGTGCCAGCAGCTTAAGCGATAGGCAGTATTTT. Amino acid sequence: CASSLSDRQYF.

The chain couples TRBV9 to TRBJ1-2; D uncertain. Germline V lookup: CDR1 SGDLS, CDR2 YYNGEE. The CDR3 consists of 12 residues. The ends were cut back, 2 bases at V and 6 bases at J, with 8 bases in the middle. CDR3 sequence (DNA): TGTGCCAGCAGCGTTTGGACGGATGGCTACACCTTC. This gives the protein CASSVWTDGYTF. The complete variable domain, with remaining parts taken from reference TRBV9 and TRBJ1-2, reads DSGVTQTPKHLITATGQRVTLRCSPRSGDLSVYWYQQSLDQGLQFLIQYYNGEERAKGNILERFSAQQFPDLHSELNLSSLELGDSALYFCASSVWTDGYTFGSGTRLTVV.

In its sample, this clonotype was seen many times. A much larger clone is a single base away; this may be a read error. The chain combines TRBV6-1 with TRBJ2-7; the match to TRBD1 covers 8 bases. This CDR3 contains 14 residues. Germline CDR1 MNHNS, CDR2 SASEGT. The CDR3 loop reads CTSSPGQEPYEQYF. The CDR3 nucleotides are TGTACCAGCAGTCCGGGACAGGAACCCTACGAGCAGTACTTC.

This clonotype has at least ten counts. The genes are TRBV19 and TRBJ2-1, with 7 nucleotides matching TRBD2. This CDR3 has 15 amino acids. Per the germline V gene, CDR1 is LNHDA and CDR2 is SQIVND (reference sequence). V was pared by 2 bases and J by 4 bases, with 5 bases of the junction left unmatched. In DNA form, the CDR3 reads TGTGCCAGTAGTATAACTAGCGTGGGGTACAATGAGCAGTTCTTC. Amino acid sequence: CASSITSVGYNEQFF.

This clonotype was seen ten or more times. The V gene is TRBV7-9, the J gene TRBJ2-7; D remains ambiguous. V shed 4 bases and J shed 3 bases, with 19 bases lying between them. The germline V gene encodes CDR1 SEHNR and CDR2 FQNEAQ (reference sequence). The CDR3 runs to 16 residues. The chain's CDR3 is CASSSPYSQNIYEQYF. For the CDR3, the DNA is TGTGCCAGCAGCTCCCCTTATTCACAAAACATCTACGAGCAGTACTTC. Supplemented by reference TRBV7-9 and TRBJ2-7, the full variable domain reads DTGVSQNPRHKITKRGQNVTFRCDPISEHNRLYWYRQTLGQGPEFLTYFQNEAQLEKSRLLSDRFSAERPKGSFSTLEIQRTEQGDSAMYLCASSSPYSQNIYEQYFGPGTRLTVT.

The sample holds many counts of this clonotype. The chain employs TRBV6-6 and TRBJ2-1; 9 bases agree with TRBD2. CDR3 length: 16 amino acids. Germline loops: CDR1 MNHNY, CDR2 SVGAGI (reference sequence). V was pared by 1 base and J by 9 bases, with 10 bases of the junction left unmatched. The chain's CDR3 is CASSYFLGSGSSEQFF. CDR3 bases: TGTGCCAGCAGTTACTTTTTGGGTAGCGGGAGCAGTGAGCAGTTCTTC.